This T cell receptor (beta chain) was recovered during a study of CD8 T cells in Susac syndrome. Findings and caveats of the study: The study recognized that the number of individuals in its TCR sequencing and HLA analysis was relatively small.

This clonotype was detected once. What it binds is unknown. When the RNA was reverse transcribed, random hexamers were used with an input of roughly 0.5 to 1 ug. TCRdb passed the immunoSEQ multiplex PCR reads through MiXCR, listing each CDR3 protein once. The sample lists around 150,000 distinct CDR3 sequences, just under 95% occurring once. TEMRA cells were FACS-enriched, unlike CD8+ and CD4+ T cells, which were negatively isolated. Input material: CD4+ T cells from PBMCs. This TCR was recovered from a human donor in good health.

CDR3 DNA: TGTGCCAGCAGCTTGTACAGGGTGGACACTGAAGCTTTCTTT. Protein sequence: CASSLYRVDTEAFF. The V and J genes are TRBV5-4 and TRBJ1-1, with D perhaps TRBD1 (6 bases). From germline, CDR1 is SGHNT and CDR2 YYREEE (reference sequence). CDR3 length equals 14 residues. Deletions cut 1 base from V and 3 bases from J, with 10 bases between.